This TCR beta chain originates from a study of T cells in Graves' hyperthyroidism and ophthalmopathy. Overall study results and limits: Expanded thyroid clonotypes (above 0.001) were mostly also found in blood.

Patients affected by ophthalmopathy presented a Clinical Activity Score of at least 3, a NOSPECS grade of at least 4, and disease duration below 3 months. Extraction of PBMCs used more than 8.5 ml of fresh peripheral blood. Template material for amplifying TCR beta CDR3 regions consisted of RNA transcripts. An initial round of RT-PCR targeting the TCR CDR3 relied on the HTBI primer set. TCRdb redid the calling of the multiplex PCR reads with MiXCR, one entry per CDR3 protein. Among 500,000 to 600,000 distinct CDR3 sequences listed, less than 20% were seen once. This CDR3 contains 15 residues. From germline, CDR1 is SGHVS and CDR2 FQNEAQ. V lost 3 bases and J lost 1; bases outside the gene matches: 4. For this clonotype: Its target is not known.

The sequencing sample was made of blood. This chain connects TRBV7-8 to TRBJ2-7; 9 bases fit TRBD2. This TCR was recovered from a man aged 35-49 years with Graves' ophthalmopathy. The CDR3 nucleotides are TGTGCCAGCAGCTTTAGCGGGGGTGGATCCTACGAGCAGTACTTC. The encoded protein is CASSFSGGGSYEQYF.